The 25 T cell receptor beta chains presented below share a single source sample, sequenced in a study of blood T cell repertoires in COVID-19. Libraries were prepared by immunoSEQ multiplex PCR; TCRdb keeps only in-frame clonotypes and omits some of them. The profile shows some 88,000 clones, 70% to 80% of them singletons. What was sequenced was peripheral blood. The receptors originated from a human donor in a cohort sampled during active COVID-19.

This rearrangement joins TRBV10-3 to TRBJ1-2; D might be TRBD1 (6 bases). Germline V CDR1 and CDR2: ENHRY, SYGVKD. V dropped 3 bases and J dropped 3 bases, with 17 bases sitting between them. The CDR3 has 16 residues. The CDR3 nucleotides read TGTGCCATCAGTGATTATCAGGGAGGGGGGTACTATGGCTACACCTTC. This codes for CAISDYQGGGYYGYTF.

This chain joins TRBV10-3 and TRBJ2-3; 7 nucleotides agree with TRBD2. V lost 6 bases and J lost 2; bases outside the gene matches: 5. CDR3 length: 14 residues. Germline assignment: CDR1 ENHRY and CDR2 SYGVKD. CDR3 sequence: CAIRVAGDTDTQYF. CDR3 DNA: TGTGCCATCAGGGTTGCGGGGGACACAGATACGCAGTATTTT.

The chain links TRBV24-1 to TRBJ2-3; 8 bases align to TRBD1. The trim removed 4 bases at V and 4 bases at J, leaving 6 bases unmatched. The CDR3 consists of 15 residues. CDR1 KGHDR and CDR2 SFDVKD come from the germline V gene. Here the CDR3 reads CATSDPDRGPDTQYF. The CDR3 DNA sequence: TGTGCCACCAGTGACCCTGACAGGGGCCCAGATACGCAGTATTTT.

This chain links TRBV11-1 with TRBJ1-2, with TRBD1 matching over 7 bases. The junction had 7 bases not matched to a gene; V was cut back by 2 bases and J by 7 bases. CDR3 length equals 14 residues. CDR1 and CDR2 from the germline V gene are SGHAT and FQDESV (reference sequence). The CDR3 spells CASSLNPTGPGYTF. CDR3 bases: TGTGCCAGCAGCTTAAATCCGACAGGGCCTGGCTACACCTTC.

The chain couples TRBV18 to TRBJ2-5, with 7 bases identical to TRBD1. Germline CDR1 and CDR2: KGHSH and LQKENI. The CDR3 extends over 14 amino acids. Germline trimming cut 5 bases from V and 5 bases from J; bases unmatched to any gene: 8. The CDR3 region is CASSEPTGEETQYF. CDR3 sequence (DNA): TGTGCCAGCTCAGAACCAACAGGGGAGGAGACCCAGTACTTC.

This chain links TRBV19 with TRBJ2-5; 11 positions agree with TRBD2. The J segment lost 2 bases and the V segment lost 3 bases, leaving 8 bases of the junction unmatched. CDR1 LNHDA and CDR2 SQIVND come from the germline V gene (reference sequence). The CDR3 length is 17 residues. CDR3 in amino acids: CASSIHSTSGVQETQYF. The CDR3 DNA reads as TGTGCCAGTAGTATTCACTCGACTAGCGGGGTTCAAGAGACCCAGTACTTC.

The gene calls are TRBV3-1 (or the pseudogene TRBV3-2) and TRBJ1-6, with 8 bases fitting TRBD1. The CDR3 covers 14 residues. Germline V gene lookup returns CDR1 LGHDT and CDR2 YNNKEL (reference sequence). V shed 5 bases, J shed 8 bases, and the junction held 5 bases outside the gene matches. Here the CDR3 reads CASSWTGRDSPLHF. The CDR3 DNA reads TGTGCCAGCAGCTGGACAGGGCGGGATTCACCCCTCCACTTT.

A single count supports this clone. The rearrangement joins TRBV11-2 to TRBJ2-7; D possibly corresponds to TRBD2 (6 bases). This CDR3 region has 18 residues. The germline V and J ends were trimmed by 1 base and 4 bases, with 23 bases remaining between them. From germline, CDR1 is SGHAT and CDR2 FQNNGV. The CDR3, as DNA: TGTGCCAGCAGCTTAGCCTGGGGTGCGGGGACTTGGGGGTACGAGCAGTACTTC. Translated: CASSLAWGAGTWGYEQYF. Full variable domain (rest looked up from reference TRBV11-2 and TRBJ2-7): EAGVAQSPRYKIIEKRQSVAFWCNPISGHATLYWYQQILGQGPKLLIQFQNNGVVDDSQLPKDRFSAERLKGVDSTLKIQPAKLEDSAVYLCASSLAWGAGTWGYEQYFGPGTRLTVT.

The rearrangement uses TRBV5-5 and TRBJ1-2; 9 bases are a match to TRBD1. Germline V gives CDR1 SGHKS, CDR2 YYEKEE (reference sequence). V shed 1 base, J shed 0 bases, and the junction held 4 bases outside the gene matches. The CDR3 is made up of 16 amino acids. CDR3 sequence: CASSLSRQGANYGYTF. Written as DNA, the CDR3 is TGTGCCAGCAGCTTGTCTCGACAGGGGGCTAACTATGGCTACACCTTC.

The J gene is TRBJ1-1, the V gene TRBV7-2; TRBD1 matches 8 bases. The germline V gene has CDR1 SGHTA and CDR2 FQGNSA. CDR3 length equals 13 residues. Germline trimming cut 5 bases from V and 6 bases from J; bases unmatched to any gene: 5. The CDR3 protein is CASSTDRGAEAFF. The CDR3 DNA sequence: TGTGCCAGCAGCACCGACAGGGGCGCTGAAGCTTTCTTT.

This chain connects TRBV5-1 to TRBJ1-1, with 7 nucleotides matching TRBD1. V gave up 0 bases and J gave up 11 bases; unmatched junction bases: 10. Germline loops: CDR1 SGHRS, CDR2 YFSETQ. The CDR3 has 14 residues. In nucleotides, the CDR3 is TGCGCCAGCAGCTTGGGACGGGTGCAGGGGGAGGCTTTCTTT. Translating gives CASSLGRVQGEAFF.

The J gene is TRBJ2-2, the V gene TRBV10-3; maybe TRBD1 (5 bases). V lost 3 bases and J 4 bases, leaving 9 bases between the germline ends. This CDR3 has 14 amino acids. Germline V gene data show CDR1 as ENHRY and CDR2 as SYGVKD. CDR3 loop: CAISDDRLTGELFF. CDR3 bases: TGTGCCATCAGTGACGACAGACTCACCGGGGAGCTGTTTTTT.

The chain is built from TRBV5-1 and TRBJ2-1; D unresolved. Germline-derived CDR1 and CDR2 are SGHRS and YFSETQ. This CDR3 contains 15 residues. V lost 0 bases, J lost 2 bases, and 9 bases lay in between. The CDR3 here is CASSLALATYNEQFF. Written as DNA, the CDR3 is TGCGCCAGCAGCTTGGCCCTCGCGACCTACAATGAGCAGTTCTTC.

This clone appeared a single time. The chain couples TRBV5-4 to TRBJ2-1, with TRBD2 identical over 10 bases. The CDR3 is made up of 14 amino acids. Germline V lookup: CDR1 SGHNT, CDR2 YYREEE (reference sequence). V was pared by 5 bases and J by 8 bases, with 7 bases of the junction left unmatched. CDR3 sequence reads: CASSRLAGIYEQFF. CDR3 DNA: TGTGCCAGCAGTCGACTAGCGGGTATCTATGAGCAGTTCTTC.

The CDR3 spells CASSPPDSPENTEAFF. CDR3 nucleotides: TGTGCCAGCAGCCCACCGGACAGCCCCGAGAACACTGAAGCTTTCTTT. The chain is built from TRBV28 and TRBJ1-1; TRBD1 is a possible D gene (6 bases). This CDR3 comprises 16 residues. V lost 6 bases and J lost 1, with 18 bases in between. Germline V gene lookup returns CDR1 MDHEN and CDR2 SYDVKM.

CDR3 sequence (DNA): TGTGCCAGCTCATATAGGGACAGGGCTTATGGCTACACCTTC. It translates to CASSYRDRAYGYTF. This chain connects TRBV18 to TRBJ1-2; 9 bases are shared with TRBD1. Germline values: CDR1 KGHSH, CDR2 LQKENI. The ends lost 5 bases at V and 5 bases at J; junction bases unmatched: 6. The CDR3 contains 14 residues.

This chain uses TRBV28 with TRBJ2-5; D remains ambiguous. V dropped 2 bases and J dropped 5 bases, with 6 bases sitting between them. CDR3 length: 12 amino acids. Germline V CDR1 and CDR2: MDHEN, SYDVKM. The CDR3 region is CASSLILETQYF. The CDR3 nucleotides are TGTGCCAGCAGTTTAATCCTGGAGACCCAGTACTTC.

V and J are TRBV29-1 and TRBJ1-4; possibly TRBD1 for D (5 bases). Germline CDR1 and CDR2: SQVTM and ANQGSEA. The V gene lost 6 bases and the J gene lost 4 bases, with 12 bases spanning the gap. This CDR3 contains 13 residues. The CDR3 loop reads CSVRGIGNEKLFF. The CDR3 coding sequence is TGCAGCGTCCGGGGGATTGGTAATGAAAAACTGTTTTTT.

In its sample, this clone was seen once. CDR3: CVSGYGNTIYF. For the CDR3, the DNA is TGTGTTTCGGGGTATGGAAACACCATATATTTT. The chain employs TRBV27 and TRBJ1-3; D call uncertain. This CDR3 spans 11 amino acids. Germline V CDR1 and CDR2: MNHEY, SMNVEV (reference sequence).

The chain uses TRBV12-3 or TRBV12-4 and TRBJ2-5; D uncertain. This CDR3 has 13 residues. Trimming shortened V by 1 base and J by 1 base, and 4 bases separated the two germline ends. The CDR3 DNA reads as TGTGCCAGCAGTTTAGGTAGCCAAGAGACCCAGTACTTC. This translates into CASSLGSQETQYF.

The V gene is TRBV10-3, the J gene TRBJ1-5; 9 nucleotides match TRBD1. Unmatched junction bases numbered 8, after V lost 6 bases and J lost 5 bases. Germline values: CDR1 ENHRY, CDR2 SYGVKD. CDR3 length: 15 amino acids. CDR3 protein: CAISQQTGGDQPQHF. CDR3 DNA sequence: TGTGCCATCAGCCAACAGACAGGGGGGGATCAGCCCCAGCATTTT.

The rearrangement links TRBV28 to TRBJ1-5; no clear D gene. Trimming took off 1 base at V and 9 bases at J, with 13 bases between the two ends. This CDR3 contains 14 residues. Germline CDR1 reads MDHEN; CDR2 reads SYDVKM. The CDR3, as DNA: TGTGCCAGCAGTTTATCGCGGGAGGGTCGGCCCCAGCATTTT. The encoded protein is CASSLSREGRPQHF.

The V and J genes are TRBV19 and TRBJ2-3; D unresolved. V was clipped by 1 base and J by 4 bases, with 12 bases between them. This CDR3 comprises 15 residues. Germline V gene sequence: CDR1 LNHDA, CDR2 SQIVND (reference sequence). The CDR3 DNA is TGTGCCAGTAGTATAGGCGTCAATTCCCCAGATACGCAGTATTTT. Its translation: CASSIGVNSPDTQYF.

CDR3 region: CASSRTGTGLESGNTIYF. As DNA, the CDR3 is TGTGCCAGCAGCCGCACCGGGACAGGGTTAGAGTCTGGAAACACCATATATTTT. The V gene is TRBV5-4, the J gene TRBJ1-3, with 9 bases lining up with TRBD1. Germline V CDR1 and CDR2: SGHNT, YYREEE (reference sequence). Unmatched junction bases numbered 12, after V lost 4 bases and J lost 1 base. The CDR3 spans 18 residues.

This clone was seen only once. The chain carries TRBV18 and TRBJ1-1; 8 nucleotides align to TRBD1. Trimming took 4 bases from V and 0 from J; bases not matched to a gene: 10. Germline V gene sequence: CDR1 KGHSH, CDR2 LQKENI. CDR3 length: 17 residues. In DNA, the CDR3 is TGTGCCAGCTCACGACCCGGGACAGGAGCCATGAACACTGAAGCTTTCTTT. As protein: CASSRPGTGAMNTEAFF.